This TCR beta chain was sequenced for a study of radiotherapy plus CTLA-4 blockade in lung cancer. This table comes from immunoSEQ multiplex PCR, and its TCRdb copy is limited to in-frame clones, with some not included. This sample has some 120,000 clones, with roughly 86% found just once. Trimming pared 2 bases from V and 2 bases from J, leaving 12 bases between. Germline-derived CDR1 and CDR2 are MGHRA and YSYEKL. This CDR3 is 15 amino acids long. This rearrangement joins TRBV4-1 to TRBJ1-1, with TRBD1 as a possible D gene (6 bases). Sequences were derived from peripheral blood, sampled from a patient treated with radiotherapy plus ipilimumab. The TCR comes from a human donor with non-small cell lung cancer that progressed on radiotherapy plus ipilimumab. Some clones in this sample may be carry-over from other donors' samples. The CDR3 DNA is TGCGCCAGCAGCCAATTGACAGGCGGAAACACTGAAGCTTTCTTT. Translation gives CASSQLTGGNTEAFF.